This T cell receptor beta chain is drawn from a study of T cell repertoires in cytomegalovirus infection. Study-level results: CMV-specific HLA-C-restricted TCR beta clonotypes dominated the ex vivo response.

Comments on this clonotype: Its antigen is not identified.

V lost 4 bases to trimming and J lost 0 bases, with 28 bases between them. Per the germline V gene, CDR1 is SNHLY and CDR2 is FYNNEI. The CDR3 is made up of 21 amino acids. TCRdb redid the calling of the reads with MiXCR, one entry per CDR3 protein. The table lists some 230,000 distinct CDR3 sequences, approximately 22% of them singletons, with around a sixth in the top ten. The TCR originated in a human donor in good health (CMV status not recorded). Some clones in this sample may be carry-over from other donors' samples. Material: CD8+ T cells from PBMCs. J is TRBJ2-1 and V is TRBV2; D is possibly TRBD2 (7 bases). In nucleotides, the CDR3 is TGTGCCAGCAGTGGTGGGACTTCGGCGGGGGCCGCTCCCAGCTCCTACAATGAGCAGTTCTTC. Its protein is CASSGGTSAGAAPSSYNEQFF.